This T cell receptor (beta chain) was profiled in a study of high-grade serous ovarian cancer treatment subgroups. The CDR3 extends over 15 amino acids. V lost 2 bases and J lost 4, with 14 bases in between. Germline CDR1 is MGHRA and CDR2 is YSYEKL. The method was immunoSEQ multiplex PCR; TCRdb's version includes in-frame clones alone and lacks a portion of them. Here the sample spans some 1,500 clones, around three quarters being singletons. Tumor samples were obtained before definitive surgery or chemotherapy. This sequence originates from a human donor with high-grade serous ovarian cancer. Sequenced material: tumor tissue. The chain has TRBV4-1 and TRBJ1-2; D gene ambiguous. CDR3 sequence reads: CASSQREQLTYGYTF. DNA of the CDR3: TGCGCCAGCAGCCAACGTGAACAGCTTACCTATGGCTACACCTTC.